The source of this T cell receptor (beta chain) is a study of OX40 agonist ivuxolimab in advanced cancers. Study-level information: Ivuxolimab, which is an agonistic anti-OX40 (CD134) antibody, was administered to the patients. Dose-escalation patients suffered from hepatocellular carcinoma, melanoma, renal cell or head and neck cancer. Study observations and caveats: At 0.1 to 3.0 mg/kg and by week 6, clonal expansion occurred in CD4+ and CD8+ blood T cells.

Individuals having autoimmune disease history or systemic immunosuppression were not enrolled. As for this clone: The antigen is undetermined.

The germline V gene encodes CDR1 MNHEY and CDR2 SMNVEV (reference sequence). There are 16 residues in the CDR3. With 7 bases removed from V and 5 bases from J, the gap between germline ends came to 21 bases. TCRdb's copy holds only in-frame clones and misses some; the assay was immunoSEQ multiplex PCR. The sample has about 64,000 clones, approximately 88% seen once. The sample consisted of CD4+ or CD8+ T cells sorted from blood, taken in a trial of the OX40 agonist ivuxolimab. J is TRBJ2-1 and V is TRBV27; perhaps D is TRBD1 or TRBD2 (5 bases each). The receptor was derived from an adult with an advanced solid tumor such as melanoma, head and neck, liver or kidney cancer. CDR3 coding DNA: TGTGCCAGCACCAATCTCCGGGCAGGGAGTCACAATGAGCAGTTCTTC. Residues: CASTNLRAGSHNEQFF.